The clone carrying this TCR beta chain showed up many times. Its specificity is not known. The data stem from a study of identical twins' blood T cells. Study-level background: About 50 million reads came from roughly 12 libraries, six alpha, six beta. Study results and limitations: Each donor's most abundant TCRbeta clonotypes shared more CDR3 sequences with her twin than unrelated donors.

Germline loops: CDR1 SGHDT, CDR2 YYEEEE. V lost 6 bases to trimming and J lost 0 bases, with 9 bases between them. The CDR3 spans 13 residues. Libraries were made from RNA as TCR cDNA, using a modified protocol. Each TCR cDNA library carried sample-specific barcodes on both ends. TCRdb ran MiXCR on the 5' RACE reads and lists one entry per CDR3 protein. This table has hundreds of thousands of distinct CDR3 sequences, about 28% appearing once. Sequencing used PBMCs. This chain joins TRBV5-6 and TRBJ1-2; D uncertain. The TCR was taken from a woman aged 18-50 years in good health. The CDR3 here is CASKGMANYGYTF. In DNA form, the CDR3 reads TGTGCCAGCAAAGGGATGGCTAACTATGGCTACACCTTC.